The sequence of this TCR beta chain was determined in a study of CD8+ T cells in alopecia areata. Background on the study: The drug, oral tofacitinib, was given to treated patients at 5 to 10 mg twice daily. Study-level findings and limits: Elevated clonality characterized lesional scalp relative to normal scalp, particularly in alopecia totalis/universalis. There were many expanded lesional clones persisting in scalp and blood during tofacitinib. Scalp clonality, along with expanded CD8+ clones among the top 100, was significantly decreased by tofacitinib.

Isolated RNA was reverse transcribed into cDNA used as the sequencing template. Libraries were prepared by immunoSEQ multiplex PCR; TCRdb keeps only in-frame clonotypes and omits some of them. This sample has approximately 180,000 clones, with less than 70% found just once. With V trimmed by 2 bases and J by 6 bases, 4 bases remained unmatched. Germline V CDR1 and CDR2: GTSNPN, SVGIG (reference sequence). The CDR3 covers 12 residues. Specified treatment: oral pan-JAK inhibitor, 5-10 mg twice daily. In this sample, this clone turned up once. What it binds is not known. The gene calls are TRBV30 and TRBJ2-7, with TRBD1 matching over 7 bases. The source of this sequence is a human donor with alopecia areata. Material: CD4+ T cells sorted from blood, obtained around week 50, from a patient treated with tofacitinib. As DNA, the CDR3 is TGTGCCTGGAGTCCCGGGACAGCCGAGCAGTACTTC. Translated, it gives CAWSPGTAEQYF.